This T cell receptor beta chain is from a study of CD8+ T cells in alopecia areata. Trimming removed 2 bases from V and 5 bases from J; junction bases left unmatched: 1. The CDR3 totals 15 residues. From germline, CDR1 is SGHNT and CDR2 YYREEE (reference sequence). Notes on the study in general: Persistence in scalp and blood during tofacitinib was observed for many expanded lesional clones. Compared with normal scalp, lesional scalp had higher clonality and more expanded CD8+ clones. TCR sharing was clearer in mice than between patients, perhaps partly owing to patient HLA diversity.

Sample treatment: oral pan-JAK inhibitor, 5-10 mg twice daily. Individuals with alopecia areata gave both lesional scalp punch biopsies and peripheral blood for collection. In each case, RNA was isolated and then reverse transcribed into cDNA as the sequencing template. The method was immunoSEQ multiplex PCR; TCRdb's version includes in-frame clones alone and lacks a portion of them. The data show about 120,000 clones, about 50% seen once. This clone appeared once. Its antigen is unknown. The sequencing used CD4+ T cells sorted from blood, collected at week 4, from a patient treated with tofacitinib. The sequence derives from a human donor with alopecia areata. The rearrangement uses TRBV5-4 and TRBJ2-1, with 13 positions matching TRBD2. The CDR3 nucleotides are TGTGCCAGCAGCTTAGGACTAGCGGGAGACAATGAGCAGTTCTTC. Encoded protein: CASSLGLAGDNEQFF. The variable domain in full, completed from reference TRBV5-4 and TRBJ2-1, reads ETGVTQSPTHLIKTRGQQVTLRCSSQSGHNTVSWYQQALGQGPQFIFQYYREEENGRGNFPPRFSGLQFPNYSSELNVNALELDDSALYLCASSLGLAGDNEQFFGPGTRLTVL.